This T cell receptor (beta chain) originates from a study of T cells in Graves' hyperthyroidism and ophthalmopathy. Study conclusions and caveats: Most thyroid-expanded clonotypes above 0.001 were also found in blood. Ophthalmopathy could be told apart from stable hyperthyroidism with a 13 V-J model.

Germline assignment: CDR1 SGHAT and CDR2 FQDESV (reference sequence). This CDR3 is built from 15 residues. V was shortened by 1 base and J by 1 base, with 10 bases between the two germline ends. This clonotype was counted ten times or more. The antigen remains undetermined. The CDR3 regions of TCR beta were amplified from RNA transcripts. The study used the HTBI primer set for a first-round RT-PCR of the TCR CDR3. TCRdb recomputed calls from the multiplex PCR reads with MiXCR, one row per CDR3 protein. The table lists 450,000 to 550,000 distinct CDR3 sequences, roughly a quarter of them singletons. Patients having uncontrolled infection, another autoimmune disease, pregnancy or lactation were not included.

The sequenced sample was blood. This clonotype originated in a woman in her twenties or thirties with Graves' ophthalmopathy. The J gene is TRBJ1-1, the V gene TRBV11-1, with D uncertain. For the CDR3, the DNA is TGTGCCAGCAGCTTAGGGGTTATGGAGAACACTGAAGCTTTCTTT. Translated: CASSLGVMENTEAFF.